Listed here is a single T cell receptor beta chain. In its sample, this clonotype was seen once. Its antigen is not yet known. The sample holds no much larger clone one base away, and base qualities are not on file. A lone read is weak support. In the paper's terms, the treatment or condition label means: in vitro stimulation with specific CMV peptide epitopes to enrich CMV-specific T cells. This entry belongs to a study of T cell repertoires in cytomegalovirus infection (dated by TCRdb to about 2019). For the study in its entirety: Recently identified HLA-C-restricted CMV epitopes, whose presentation resists viral immunomodulation, were targeted by peptide stimulations together with well-studied HLA-B-restricted epitopes. Because public TCR beta signatures pointed to carriage of CMV infection together with the matching HLA type, the HLA type of each donor mattered for the analysis.

CDR1 and CDR2, per the germline V gene, are MNHEY and SVGAGI. The CDR3 has 14 amino acids, counting the end cysteine and phenylalanine. Just the 42-base CDR3 DNA is kept, in frame starting at base 1. V sheds 4 bases and J sheds 6 bases, leaving 15 bases between their ends. Sequenced using an Illumina HiSeq 1500. Using fastp trimming at Q25 and MiXCR clonotype assembly, TCRdb reanalyzed the public sequencing data and kept in-frame beta chains. Under each unique CDR3 protein, matching rows form one entry showing the most common genes and DNA. For this sample there are nearly 700,000 distinct CDR3 sequences; roughly a third appear just once. Around a sixth of the sample belongs to the ten largest clones. Broad study findings and their caveats: In the ex vivo response, HLA-C-restricted CMV-specific TCR beta clonotypes were dominant, and in two of eight donors the single most frequent clonotype came from this HLA-C-restricted group. In both this cohort and an independent cohort of some 370 donors, the cumulative frequency of public TCR beta family members distinguished carriers of CMV infection plus the relevant HLA type.

The clonotype originates from a human donor in good health (CMV status not recorded). Some clones in this sample may be carry-over from other donors' samples. The sample was cultured PBMCs, taken from culture after CMV antigen stimulation. The chain is made from TRBV6-5 and TRBJ1-1; the best D guess is TRBD1, with 5 bases matching. The nucleotides are TGTGCCAGCAGTTCGGCAGGTAGGGGCCCTGAAGCTTTCTTT. It specifies CASSSAGRGPEAFF.